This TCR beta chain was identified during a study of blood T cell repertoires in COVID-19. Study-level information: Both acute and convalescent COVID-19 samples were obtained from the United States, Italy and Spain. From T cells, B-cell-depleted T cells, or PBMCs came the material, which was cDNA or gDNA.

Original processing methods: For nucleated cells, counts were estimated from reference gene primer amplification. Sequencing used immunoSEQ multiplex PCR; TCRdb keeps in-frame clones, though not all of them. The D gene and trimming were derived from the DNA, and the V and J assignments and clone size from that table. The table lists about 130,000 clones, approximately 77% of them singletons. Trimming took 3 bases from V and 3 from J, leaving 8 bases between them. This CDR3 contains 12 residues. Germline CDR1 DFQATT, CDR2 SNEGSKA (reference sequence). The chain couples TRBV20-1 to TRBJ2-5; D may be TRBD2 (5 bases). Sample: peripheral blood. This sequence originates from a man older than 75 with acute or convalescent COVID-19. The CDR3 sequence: CSASISEETQYF. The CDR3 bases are TGCAGTGCTAGTATTAGCGAAGAGACCCAGTACTTC.